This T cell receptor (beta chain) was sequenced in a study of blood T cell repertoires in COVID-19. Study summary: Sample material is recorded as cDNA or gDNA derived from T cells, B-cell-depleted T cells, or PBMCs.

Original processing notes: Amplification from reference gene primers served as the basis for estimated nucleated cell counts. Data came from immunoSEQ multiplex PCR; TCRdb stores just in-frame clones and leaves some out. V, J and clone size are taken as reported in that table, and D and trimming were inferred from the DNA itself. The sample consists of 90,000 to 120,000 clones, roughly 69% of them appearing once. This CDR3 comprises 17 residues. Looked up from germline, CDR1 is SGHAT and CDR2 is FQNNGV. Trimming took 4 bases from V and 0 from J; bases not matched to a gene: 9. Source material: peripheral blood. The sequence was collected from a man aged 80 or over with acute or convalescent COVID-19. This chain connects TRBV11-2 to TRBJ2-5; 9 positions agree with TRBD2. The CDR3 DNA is TGTGCCAGCAGCTCCGGACTAGCGACTAAGTACCAAGAGACCCAGTACTTC. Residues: CASSSGLATKYQETQYF. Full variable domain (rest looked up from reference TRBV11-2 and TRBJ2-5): EAGVAQSPRYKIIEKRQSVAFWCNPISGHATLYWYQQILGQGPKLLIQFQNNGVVDDSQLPKDRFSAERLKGVDSTLKIQPAKLEDSAVYLCASSSGLATKYQETQYFGPGTRLLVL.